This T cell receptor (beta chain) derives from a study of breast tumors, draining lymph nodes, adjacent tissues. Findings of the study overall: Compared with lymph nodes, tumors were less diverse; compared with nontumor tissue, more. Most tumor T cells seemingly derive from lymph node, then expand in tumor. Luminal-like breast cancer showed significantly higher tumor–nontumor repertoire similarity than basal-like. That most tumor T cells come from lymph nodes remained unproven.

Germline V gene sequence: CDR1 DFQATT, CDR2 SNEGSKA (reference sequence). This CDR3 has 14 amino acids. The V and J ends lost 3 bases and 4 bases respectively, with 14 bases between them. This clonotype was observed many times. As yet, its antigen is unknown. Axillary draining lymph nodes of breast cancer patients supplied the node samples. One entry per CDR3 protein results from TCRdb running MiXCR on the multiplex PCR reads. The sample contains under 150,000 distinct CDR3 sequences, about 20% of which appear only once. The chain recombines TRBV20-1 with TRBJ2-3; tentative D call: TRBD2 (6 bases). The source of this sequence is a female donor with breast cancer. Some clones in this sample may be carry-over from other donors' samples. Sample: axillary lymph node tissue. For the CDR3, the DNA is TGCAGTGCTAGCGGCGGAGGGGTAGCAGATACGCAGTATTTT. Its protein is CSASGGGVADTQYF.